This T cell receptor beta chain was sequenced for a study of blood T cell repertoires in COVID-19 (dated by TCRdb to 2018 to 2020). With regard to the full study: Samples covering the acute and convalescent phases of COVID-19 were provided by collaborators in the United States, Italy and Spain. The dataset comprised deeply sampled blood TCRbeta repertoires from subjects exposed to, actively infected with, or recovered from COVID-19. Samples were obtained from the ongoing ImmuneRACE study (first 160 participants) and from approximately 1,200 subjects provided by 6 global collaborators. The sample metadata nearly always contained a de-identified subject ID, COVID-19 status, age in years and sex. The repertoires were released in a freely available public database intended as a resource for research on the immune response to SARS-CoV-2. Where available, HLA class I and class II types were obtained from metadata supplied by the sample provider rather than from assay-based typing. The prospective study material was composed of cDNA or gDNA derived from T cells, B-cell-depleted T cells, or PBMCs.

The immunoSEQ Assay, a bias-controlled multiplex PCR, was used to amplify TCRbeta CDR3 regions from genomic DNA. Per the authors' processing: Within the assay, amplification of reference gene primers was used to estimate how many nucleated cells each sample contained. To quantify the absolute abundance of each unique TCRbeta CDR3 rearrangement, sequence reads were collapsed and filtered. For each sample, productive Simpson clonality was calculated by taking the square root of Simpson's diversity index across productive rearrangements. The immuneACCESS repertoire file appears here via TCRdb, limited to in-frame rearrangements. These files lack a portion of the clones; in checked studies, under half of the deficit traces to unresolved V genes, and the cause of the others is not known. V, J and clone size were drawn from that table, and D and trimming were deduced from the DNA. The sample profile shows 200,000 to 300,000 clones; approximately 88% of them were found once. The ten largest clones add up to 0.95% to 1.5% of the sample.

Beyond this particular receptor, the publication reports: The amount of clinical and demographic metadata varied by source and participant and was provided uncurated.

In the prospective study, participants were about 18 to 90 years old, resided in under 30 geographic areas of the United States, and were enrolled through a virtual design. In the prospective study, cohorts were assigned on the basis of participant-reported clinical history obtained from a screening survey and a study questionnaire. In the prospective study, whole blood, serum and a nasopharyngeal or oropharyngeal swab were collected from each participant by mobile phlebotomists. Additional blood draws and questionnaires over an approximately two-month period could optionally be provided by prospective study participants. Blood samples from the prospective study were shipped frozen or at room temperature prior to DNA extraction. A note on this clone: Which antigen it targets is not known. There are no base qualities to consult, and no much larger clone falls within one base.

The sequenced material came from PBMCs or T cells enriched from blood (not recorded which). This receptor was taken from a woman aged 40-49 years with acute COVID-19.

DNA sequence: TGTGCCTGGACGGTCACAGAGACCCAGTACTTC. The resulting protein is CAWTVTETQYF. In this chain, TRBV30 is recombined with TRBJ2-5; the D segment cannot be called with confidence. Trimming at the junction amounts to 4 bases on V and 4 bases on J, and the germline ends lie 7 bases apart. The CDR3 spans 11 residues, from the cysteine through the phenylalanine. Only the CDR3 region is kept as DNA, spanning 33 bases read in frame from base 1. As encoded in the germline V gene (reference sequence), CDR1 is GTSNPN while CDR2 is SVGIG.